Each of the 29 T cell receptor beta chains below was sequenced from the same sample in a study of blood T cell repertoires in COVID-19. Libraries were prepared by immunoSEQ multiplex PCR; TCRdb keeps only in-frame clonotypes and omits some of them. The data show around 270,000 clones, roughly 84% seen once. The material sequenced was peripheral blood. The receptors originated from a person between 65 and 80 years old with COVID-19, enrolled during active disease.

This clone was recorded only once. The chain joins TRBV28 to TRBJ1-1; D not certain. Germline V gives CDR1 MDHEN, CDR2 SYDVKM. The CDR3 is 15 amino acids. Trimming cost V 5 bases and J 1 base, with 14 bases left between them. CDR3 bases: TGTGCCAGCAGTGCACCCGGACTGGGGAACACTGAAGCTTTCTTT. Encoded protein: CASSAPGLGNTEAFF.

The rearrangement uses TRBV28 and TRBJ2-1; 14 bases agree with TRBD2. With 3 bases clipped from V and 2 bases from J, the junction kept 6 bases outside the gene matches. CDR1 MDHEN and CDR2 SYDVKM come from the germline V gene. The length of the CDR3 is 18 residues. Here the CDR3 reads CASSFRLAGGPPYNEQFF. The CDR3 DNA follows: TGTGCCAGCAGTTTCCGACTAGCGGGAGGGCCGCCCTACAATGAGCAGTTCTTC.

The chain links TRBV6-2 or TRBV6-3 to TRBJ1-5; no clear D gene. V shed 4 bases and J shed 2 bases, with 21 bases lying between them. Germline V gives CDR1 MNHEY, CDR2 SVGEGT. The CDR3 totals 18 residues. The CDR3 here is CASSSTRRAGGGNQPQHF. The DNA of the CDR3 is TGTGCCAGCAGTTCCACCAGGAGAGCGGGTGGAGGCAATCAGCCCCAGCATTTT.

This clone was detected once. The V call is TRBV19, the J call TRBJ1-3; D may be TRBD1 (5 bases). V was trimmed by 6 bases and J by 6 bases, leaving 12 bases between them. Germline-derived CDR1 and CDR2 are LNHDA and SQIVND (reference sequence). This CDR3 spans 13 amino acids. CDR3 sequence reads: CASSPAGLNTIYF. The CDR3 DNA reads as TGTGCCAGTAGCCCGGCAGGGTTAAACACCATATATTTT.

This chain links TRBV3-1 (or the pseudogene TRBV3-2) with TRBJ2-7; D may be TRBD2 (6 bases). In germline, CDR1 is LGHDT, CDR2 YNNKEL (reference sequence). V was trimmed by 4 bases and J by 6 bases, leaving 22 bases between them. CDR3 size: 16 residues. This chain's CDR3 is CASSPVMGLKLGEQYF. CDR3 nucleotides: TGTGCCAGCAGCCCAGTGATGGGACTTAAATTGGGCGAGCAGTACTTC.

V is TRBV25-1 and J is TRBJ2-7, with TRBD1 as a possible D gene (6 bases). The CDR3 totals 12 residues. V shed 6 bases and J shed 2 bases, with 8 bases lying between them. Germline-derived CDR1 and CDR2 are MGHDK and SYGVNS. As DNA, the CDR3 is TGTGCCAGCAGGGGGGACACCTACGAGCAGTACTTC. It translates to CASRGDTYEQYF.

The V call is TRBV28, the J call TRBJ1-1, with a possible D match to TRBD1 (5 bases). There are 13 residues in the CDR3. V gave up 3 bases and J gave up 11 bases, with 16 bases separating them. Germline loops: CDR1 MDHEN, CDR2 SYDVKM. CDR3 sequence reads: CASSLGPSSKAFF. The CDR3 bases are TGTGCCAGCAGTTTGGGGCCCTCTAGTAAGGCTTTCTTT.

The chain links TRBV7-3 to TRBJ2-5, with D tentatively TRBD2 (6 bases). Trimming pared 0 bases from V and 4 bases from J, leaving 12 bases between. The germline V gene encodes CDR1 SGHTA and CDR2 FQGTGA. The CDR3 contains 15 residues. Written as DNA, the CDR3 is TGTGCCAGCAGCTTAACAGGGCCCGGGAGAGAGACCCAGTACTTC. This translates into CASSLTGPGRETQYF.

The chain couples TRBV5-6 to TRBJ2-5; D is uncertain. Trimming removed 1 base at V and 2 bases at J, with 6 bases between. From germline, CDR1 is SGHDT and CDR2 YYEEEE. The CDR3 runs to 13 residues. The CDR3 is CASSLWLQETQYF. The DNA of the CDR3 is TGTGCCAGCAGCTTGTGGCTTCAAGAGACCCAGTACTTC.

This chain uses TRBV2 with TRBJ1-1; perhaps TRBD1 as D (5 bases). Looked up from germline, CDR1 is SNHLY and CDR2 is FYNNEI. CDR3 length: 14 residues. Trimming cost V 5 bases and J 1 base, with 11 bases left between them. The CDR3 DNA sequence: TGTGCCAGCAGTCCTAGCGGACAGAACACTGAAGCTTTCTTT. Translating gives CASSPSGQNTEAFF.

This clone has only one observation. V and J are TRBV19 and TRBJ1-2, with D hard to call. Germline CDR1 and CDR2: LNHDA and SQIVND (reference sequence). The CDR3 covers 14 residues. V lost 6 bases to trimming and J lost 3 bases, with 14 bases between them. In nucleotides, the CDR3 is TGTGCCAGTAGCCTAGACGGAGATCACTATGGCTACACCTTC. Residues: CASSLDGDHYGYTF. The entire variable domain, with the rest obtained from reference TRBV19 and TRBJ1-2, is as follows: DGGITQSPKYLFRKEGQNVTLSCEQNLNHDAMYWYRQDPGQGLRLIYYSQIVNDFQKGDIAEGYSVSREKKESFPLTVTSAQKNPTAFYLCASSLDGDHYGYTFGSGTRLTVV.

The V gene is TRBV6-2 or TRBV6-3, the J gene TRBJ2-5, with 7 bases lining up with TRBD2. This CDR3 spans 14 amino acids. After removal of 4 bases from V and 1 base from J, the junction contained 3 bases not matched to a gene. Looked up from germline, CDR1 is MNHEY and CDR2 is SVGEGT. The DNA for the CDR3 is TGTGCCAGCAGTTCCGGGACTACCCAAGAGACCCAGTACTTC. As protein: CASSSGTTQETQYF.

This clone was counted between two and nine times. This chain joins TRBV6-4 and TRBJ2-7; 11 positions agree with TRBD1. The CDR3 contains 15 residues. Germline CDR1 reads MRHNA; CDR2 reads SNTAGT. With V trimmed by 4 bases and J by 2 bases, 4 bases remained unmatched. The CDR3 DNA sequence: TGTGCCAGCAGTGTTGAGGACAGGGGGCCCTACGAGCAGTACTTC. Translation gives CASSVEDRGPYEQYF.

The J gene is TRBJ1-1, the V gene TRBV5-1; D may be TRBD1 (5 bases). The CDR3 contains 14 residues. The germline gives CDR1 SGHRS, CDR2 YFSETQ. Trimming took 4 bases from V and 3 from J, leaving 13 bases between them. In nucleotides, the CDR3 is TGCGCCAGCAGCCCGGGGGTTAGGGACACTGAAGCTTTCTTT. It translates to CASSPGVRDTEAFF.

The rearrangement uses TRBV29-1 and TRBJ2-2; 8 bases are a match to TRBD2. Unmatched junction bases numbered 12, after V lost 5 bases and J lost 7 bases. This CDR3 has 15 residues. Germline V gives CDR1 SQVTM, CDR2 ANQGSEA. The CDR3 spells CSVSESGSGVGELFF. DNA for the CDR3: TGCAGCGTTTCCGAGAGCGGGAGCGGTGTCGGGGAGCTGTTTTTT.

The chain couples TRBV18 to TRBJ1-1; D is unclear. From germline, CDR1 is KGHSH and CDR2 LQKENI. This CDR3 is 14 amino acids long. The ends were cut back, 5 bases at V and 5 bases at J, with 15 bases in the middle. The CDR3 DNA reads TGTGCCAGCTCAACATGGACGGGAGGGACTGAAGCTTTCTTT. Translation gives CASSTWTGGTEAFF.

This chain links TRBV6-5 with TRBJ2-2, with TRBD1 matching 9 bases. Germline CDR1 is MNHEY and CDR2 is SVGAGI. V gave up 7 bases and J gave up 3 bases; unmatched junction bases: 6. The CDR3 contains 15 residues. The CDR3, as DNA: TGTGCCAGCAAACCGGGACAGGGCTACACCGGGGAGCTGTTTTTT. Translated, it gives CASKPGQGYTGELFF.

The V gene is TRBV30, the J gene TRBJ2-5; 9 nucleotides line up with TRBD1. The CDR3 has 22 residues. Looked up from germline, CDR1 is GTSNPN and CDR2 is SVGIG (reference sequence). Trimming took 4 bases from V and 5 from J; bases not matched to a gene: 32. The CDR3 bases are TGTGCCTGGAAAAACCTAGACATTCGACAGGGGGTAAGAGCCTCTGGTGGGGAGACCCAGTACTTC. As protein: CAWKNLDIRQGVRASGGETQYF.

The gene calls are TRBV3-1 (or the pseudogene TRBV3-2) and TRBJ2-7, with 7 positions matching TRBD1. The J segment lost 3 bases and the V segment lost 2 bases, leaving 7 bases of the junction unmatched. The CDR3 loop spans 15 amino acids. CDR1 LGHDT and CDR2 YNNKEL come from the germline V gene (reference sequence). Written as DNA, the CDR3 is TGTGCCAGCAGCCAATGGGACAGAATGTACTACGAGCAGTACTTC. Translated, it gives CASSQWDRMYYEQYF.

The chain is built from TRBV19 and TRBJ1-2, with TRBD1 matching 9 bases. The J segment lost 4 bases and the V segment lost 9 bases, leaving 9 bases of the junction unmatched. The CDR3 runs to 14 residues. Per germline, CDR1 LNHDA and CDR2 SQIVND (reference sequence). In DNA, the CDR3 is TGTGCCAGCTTAGGACAGGGGACCGTCTATGGCTACACCTTC. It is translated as CASLGQGTVYGYTF.

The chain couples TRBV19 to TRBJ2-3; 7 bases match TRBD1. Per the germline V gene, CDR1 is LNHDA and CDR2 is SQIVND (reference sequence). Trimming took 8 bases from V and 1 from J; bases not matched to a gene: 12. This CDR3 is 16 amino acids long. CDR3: CASSLTGVGRTDTQYF. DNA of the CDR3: TGTGCCAGTTCTTTAACAGGGGTGGGGCGCACAGATACGCAGTATTTT.

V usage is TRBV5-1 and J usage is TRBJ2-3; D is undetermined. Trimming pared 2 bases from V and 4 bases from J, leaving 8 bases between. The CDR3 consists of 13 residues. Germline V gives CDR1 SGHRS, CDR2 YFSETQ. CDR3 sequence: CASSFFQADTQYF. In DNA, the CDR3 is TGCGCCAGCAGCTTTTTCCAGGCAGATACGCAGTATTTT.

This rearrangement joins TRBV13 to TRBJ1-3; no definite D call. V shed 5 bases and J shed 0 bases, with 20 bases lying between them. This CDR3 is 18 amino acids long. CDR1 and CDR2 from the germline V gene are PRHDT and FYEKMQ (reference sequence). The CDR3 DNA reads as TGTGCCAGCAGCCTGCCGAGCGGGGAAAAGCACTCTGGAAACACCATATATTTT. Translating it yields CASSLPSGEKHSGNTIYF.

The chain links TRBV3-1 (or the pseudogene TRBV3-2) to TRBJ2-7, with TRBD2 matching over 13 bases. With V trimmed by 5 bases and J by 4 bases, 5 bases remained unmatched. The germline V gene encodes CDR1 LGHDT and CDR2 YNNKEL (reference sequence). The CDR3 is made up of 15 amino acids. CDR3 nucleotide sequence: TGTGCCAGCAGCAATGGACTAGCGGGAGCTTACGAGCAGTACTTC. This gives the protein CASSNGLAGAYEQYF.

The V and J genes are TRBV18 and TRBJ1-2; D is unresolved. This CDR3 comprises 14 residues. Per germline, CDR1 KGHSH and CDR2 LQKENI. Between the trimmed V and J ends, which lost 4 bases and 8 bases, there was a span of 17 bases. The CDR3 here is CASSQLGIPEGYTF. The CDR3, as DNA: TGTGCCAGCTCACAACTCGGGATCCCAGAGGGCTACACCTTC.

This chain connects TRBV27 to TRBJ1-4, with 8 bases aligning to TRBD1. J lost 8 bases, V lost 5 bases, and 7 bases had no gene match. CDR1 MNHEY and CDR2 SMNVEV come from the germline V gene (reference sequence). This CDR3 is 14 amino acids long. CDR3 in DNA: TGTGCCAGCAGTCCGGACAGGGTATGGGAAAAACTGTTTTTT. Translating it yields CASSPDRVWEKLFF.

The CDR3 reads CATSRARGTLFNSPLHF. The CDR3, as DNA: TGTGCCACCAGCAGGGCCAGGGGGACCCTCTTCAATTCACCCCTCCACTTT. V usage is TRBV15 and J usage is TRBJ1-6; 7 nucleotides line up with TRBD1. Losses at the gene ends were 3 bases for V and 7 bases for J; bases not matched to a gene: 12. The CDR3 totals 17 residues. Germline V lookup: CDR1 LNHNV, CDR2 YYDKDF (reference sequence). Full variable domain (rest looked up from reference TRBV15 and TRBJ1-6): DAMVIQNPRYQVTQFGKPVTLSCSQTLNHNVMYWYQQKSSQAPKLLFHYYDKDFNNEADTPDNFQSRRPNTSFCFLDIRSPGLGDTAMYLCATSRARGTLFNSPLHFGNGTRLTVT.

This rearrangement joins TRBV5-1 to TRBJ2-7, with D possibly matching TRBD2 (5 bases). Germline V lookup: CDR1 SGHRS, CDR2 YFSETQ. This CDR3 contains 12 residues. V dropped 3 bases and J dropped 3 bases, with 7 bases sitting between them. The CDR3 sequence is CASSSGLYEQYF. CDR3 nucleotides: TGCGCCAGCAGCTCTGGACTCTACGAGCAGTACTTC.

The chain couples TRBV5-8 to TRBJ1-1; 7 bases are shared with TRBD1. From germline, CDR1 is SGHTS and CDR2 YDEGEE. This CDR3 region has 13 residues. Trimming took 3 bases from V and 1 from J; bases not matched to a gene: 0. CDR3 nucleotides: TGTGCCAGCAGCTGGGACAGGAACACTGAAGCTTTCTTT. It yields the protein CASSWDRNTEAFF.